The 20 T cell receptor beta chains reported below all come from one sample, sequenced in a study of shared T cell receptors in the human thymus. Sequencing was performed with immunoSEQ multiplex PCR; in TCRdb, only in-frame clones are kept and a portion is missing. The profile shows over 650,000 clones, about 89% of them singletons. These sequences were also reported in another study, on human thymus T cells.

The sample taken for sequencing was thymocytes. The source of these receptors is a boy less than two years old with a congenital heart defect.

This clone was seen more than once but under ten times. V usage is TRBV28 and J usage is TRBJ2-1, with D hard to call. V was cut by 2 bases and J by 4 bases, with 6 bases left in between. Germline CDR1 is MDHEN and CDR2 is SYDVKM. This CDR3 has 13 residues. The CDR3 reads CASSLVGYNEQFF. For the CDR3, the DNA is TGTGCCAGCAGTTTAGTCGGTTACAATGAGCAGTTCTTC.

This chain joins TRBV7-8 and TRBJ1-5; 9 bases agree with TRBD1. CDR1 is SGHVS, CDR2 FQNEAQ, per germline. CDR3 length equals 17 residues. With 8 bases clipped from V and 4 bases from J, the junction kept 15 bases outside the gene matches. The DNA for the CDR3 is TGTGCCAGCCGCCCCTGGGACAGGGATGATGGGAATCAGCCCCAGCATTTT. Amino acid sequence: CASRPWDRDDGNQPQHF.

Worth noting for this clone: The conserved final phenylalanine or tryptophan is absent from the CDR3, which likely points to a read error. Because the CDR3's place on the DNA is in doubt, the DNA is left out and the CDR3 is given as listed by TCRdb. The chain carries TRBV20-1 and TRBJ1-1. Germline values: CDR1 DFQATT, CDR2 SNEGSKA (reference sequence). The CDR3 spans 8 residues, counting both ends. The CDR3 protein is CSAQRGPR.

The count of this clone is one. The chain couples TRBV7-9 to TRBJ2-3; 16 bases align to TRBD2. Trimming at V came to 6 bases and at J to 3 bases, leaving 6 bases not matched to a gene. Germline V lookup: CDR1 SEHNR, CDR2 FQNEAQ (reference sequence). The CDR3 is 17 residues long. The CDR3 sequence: CASRAGTSGRGTDTQYF. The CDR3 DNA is TGTGCCAGCAGAGCCGGGACTAGCGGGAGGGGGACAGATACGCAGTATTTT.

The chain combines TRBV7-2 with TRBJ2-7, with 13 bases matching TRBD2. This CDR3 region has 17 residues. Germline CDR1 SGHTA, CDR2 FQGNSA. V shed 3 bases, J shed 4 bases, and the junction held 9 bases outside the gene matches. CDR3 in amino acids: CASSLREGLAGVYEQYF. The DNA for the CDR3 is TGTGCCAGCAGCTTGAGGGAAGGACTAGCGGGGGTTTACGAGCAGTACTTC.

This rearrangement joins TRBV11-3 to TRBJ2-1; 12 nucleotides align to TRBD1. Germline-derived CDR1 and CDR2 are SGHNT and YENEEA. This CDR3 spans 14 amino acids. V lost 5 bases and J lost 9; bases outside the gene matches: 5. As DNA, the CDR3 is TGTGCCAGCAGCCCCGGGACAGGGGGCGGTGAGCAGTTCTTC. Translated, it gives CASSPGTGGGEQFF.

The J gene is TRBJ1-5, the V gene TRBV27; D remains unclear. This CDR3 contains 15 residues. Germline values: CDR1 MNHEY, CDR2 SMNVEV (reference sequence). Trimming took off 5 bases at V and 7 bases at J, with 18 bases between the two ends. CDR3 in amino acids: CASSNRESGGQPQHF. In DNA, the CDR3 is TGTGCCAGCAGTAATCGGGAGTCGGGAGGCCAGCCCCAGCATTTT.

Here the CDR3 reads CASSLGYAGGRYTGELFF. In DNA form, the CDR3 reads TGTGCCAGCAGCTTAGGATACGCGGGGGGCCGGTACACCGGGGAGCTGTTTTTT. J is TRBJ2-2 and V is TRBV7-9; 8 bases map to TRBD2. Germline V gene sequence: CDR1 SEHNR, CDR2 FQNEAQ (reference sequence). V trimming: 1 base; J trimming: 3 bases; junction bases outside the gene matches: 10. There are 18 residues in the CDR3.

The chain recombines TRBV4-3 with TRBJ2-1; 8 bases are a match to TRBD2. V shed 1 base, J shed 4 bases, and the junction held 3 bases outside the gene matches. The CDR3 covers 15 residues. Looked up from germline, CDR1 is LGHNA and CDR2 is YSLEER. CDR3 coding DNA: TGCGCCAGCAGCCAAGGGGCGGGGGGATACAATGAGCAGTTCTTC. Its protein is CASSQGAGGYNEQFF.

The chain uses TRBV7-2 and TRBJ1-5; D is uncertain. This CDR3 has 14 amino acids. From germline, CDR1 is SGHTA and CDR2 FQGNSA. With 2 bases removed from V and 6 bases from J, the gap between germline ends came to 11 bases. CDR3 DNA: TGTGCCAGCAGCTTACGAGGGAAAGGTCAGCCCCAGCATTTT. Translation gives CASSLRGKGQPQHF.

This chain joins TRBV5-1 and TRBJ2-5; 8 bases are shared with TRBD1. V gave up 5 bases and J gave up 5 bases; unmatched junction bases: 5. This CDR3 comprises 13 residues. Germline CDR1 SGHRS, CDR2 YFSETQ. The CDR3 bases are TGCGCCAGCAGGTTGACAGGGGAGGAGACCCAGTACTTC. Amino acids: CASRLTGEETQYF.

The CDR3 reads CASSSRRSSYNEQFF. The CDR3 DNA is TGTGCCAGCTCCTCCAGGAGGAGCTCCTACAATGAGCAGTTCTTC. This rearrangement joins TRBV6-5 to TRBJ2-1; a weak D match, TRBD2 (5 bases). This CDR3 is built from 15 residues. V was trimmed by 8 bases and J by 0 bases, leaving 14 bases between them. From germline, CDR1 is MNHEY and CDR2 SVGAGI.

Here the CDR3 DNA reads TGCGCCAGCGGGGAGAACAATGAGCAGTTCTTC. The encoded protein is CASGENNEQFF. The J gene is TRBJ2-1, the V gene TRBV4-1, with a weak D call TRBD2 (5 bases). This CDR3 spans 11 amino acids. The V gene lost 8 bases and the J gene lost 5 bases, with 7 bases spanning the gap. CDR1 is MGHRA and CDR2 is YSYEKL in the germline V gene.

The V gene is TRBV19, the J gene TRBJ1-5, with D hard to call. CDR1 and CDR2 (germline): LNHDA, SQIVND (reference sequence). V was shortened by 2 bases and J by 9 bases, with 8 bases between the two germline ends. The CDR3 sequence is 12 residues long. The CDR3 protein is CASSIIGGPQHF. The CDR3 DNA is TGTGCCAGTAGTATAATCGGTGGGCCCCAGCATTTT.

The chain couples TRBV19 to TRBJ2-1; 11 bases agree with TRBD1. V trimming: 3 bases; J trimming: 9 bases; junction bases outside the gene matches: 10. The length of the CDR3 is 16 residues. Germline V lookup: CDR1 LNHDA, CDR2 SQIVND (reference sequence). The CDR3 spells CASSMEEKGQGGEQFF. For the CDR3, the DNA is TGTGCCAGTAGTATGGAGGAGAAGGGACAGGGGGGTGAGCAGTTCTTC. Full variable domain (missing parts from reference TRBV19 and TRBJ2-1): DGGITQSPKYLFRKEGQNVTLSCEQNLNHDAMYWYRQDPGQGLRLIYYSQIVNDFQKGDIAEGYSVSREKKESFPLTVTSAQKNPTAFYLCASSMEEKGQGGEQFFGPGTRLTVL.

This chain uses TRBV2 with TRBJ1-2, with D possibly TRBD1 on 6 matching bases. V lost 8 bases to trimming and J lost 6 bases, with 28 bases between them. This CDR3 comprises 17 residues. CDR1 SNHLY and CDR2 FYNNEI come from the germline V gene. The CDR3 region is CASGPGNRVSSYDGYTF. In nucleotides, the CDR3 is TGTGCCAGCGGGCCCGGGAACAGGGTGTCGTCGTACGATGGCTACACCTTC.

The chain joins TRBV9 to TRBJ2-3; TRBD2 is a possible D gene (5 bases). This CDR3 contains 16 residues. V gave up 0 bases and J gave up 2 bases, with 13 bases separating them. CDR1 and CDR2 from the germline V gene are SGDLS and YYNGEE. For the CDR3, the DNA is TGTGCCAGCAGCGTAGGGCTAGCAAAATCCACAGATACGCAGTATTTT. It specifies CASSVGLAKSTDTQYF. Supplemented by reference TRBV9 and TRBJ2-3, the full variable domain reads DSGVTQTPKHLITATGQRVTLRCSPRSGDLSVYWYQQSLDQGLQFLIQYYNGEERAKGNILERFSAQQFPDLHSELNLSSLELGDSALYFCASSVGLAKSTDTQYFGPGTRLTVL.

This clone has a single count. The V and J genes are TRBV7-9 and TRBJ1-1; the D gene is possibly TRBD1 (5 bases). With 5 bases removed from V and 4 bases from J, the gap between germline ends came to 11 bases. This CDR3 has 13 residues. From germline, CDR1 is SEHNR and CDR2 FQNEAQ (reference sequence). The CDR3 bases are TGTGCCAGCAGCCCCTGGGGGGGCACTGAAGCTTTCTTT. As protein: CASSPWGGTEAFF.

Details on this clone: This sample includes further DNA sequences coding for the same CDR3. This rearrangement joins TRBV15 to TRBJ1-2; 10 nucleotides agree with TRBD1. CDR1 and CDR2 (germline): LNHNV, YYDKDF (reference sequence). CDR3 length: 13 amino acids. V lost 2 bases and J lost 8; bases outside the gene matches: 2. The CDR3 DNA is TGTGCCACCAGCAGATGGACAGGGGGAGGCTACACCTTC. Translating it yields CATSRWTGGGYTF.

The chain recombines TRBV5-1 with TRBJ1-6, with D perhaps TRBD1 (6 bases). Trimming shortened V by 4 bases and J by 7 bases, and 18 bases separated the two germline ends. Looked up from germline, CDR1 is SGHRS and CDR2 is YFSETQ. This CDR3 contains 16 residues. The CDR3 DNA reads TGCGCCAGCAGCGCTACCCCGGACAGTATCAATTCACCCCTCCACTTT. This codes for CASSATPDSINSPLHF.